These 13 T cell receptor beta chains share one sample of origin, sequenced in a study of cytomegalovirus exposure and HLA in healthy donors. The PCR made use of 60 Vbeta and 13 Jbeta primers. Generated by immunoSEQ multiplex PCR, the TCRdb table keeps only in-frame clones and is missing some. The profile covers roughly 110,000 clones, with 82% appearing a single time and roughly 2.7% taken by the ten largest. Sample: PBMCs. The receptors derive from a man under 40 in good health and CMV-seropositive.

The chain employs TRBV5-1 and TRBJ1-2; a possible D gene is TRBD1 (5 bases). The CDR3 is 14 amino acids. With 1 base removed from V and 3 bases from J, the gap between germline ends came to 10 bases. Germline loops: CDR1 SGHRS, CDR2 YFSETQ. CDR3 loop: CASSLLGGDYGYTF. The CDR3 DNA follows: TGCGCCAGCAGCTTGCTCGGGGGGGACTATGGCTACACCTTC.

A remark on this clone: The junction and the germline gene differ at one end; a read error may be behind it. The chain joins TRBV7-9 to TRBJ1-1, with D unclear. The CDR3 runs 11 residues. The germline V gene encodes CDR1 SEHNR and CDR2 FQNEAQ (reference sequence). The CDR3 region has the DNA TGTTCCAGCAGCATAAACACTGAAGCTTTCTTT. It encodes CSSSINTEAFF.

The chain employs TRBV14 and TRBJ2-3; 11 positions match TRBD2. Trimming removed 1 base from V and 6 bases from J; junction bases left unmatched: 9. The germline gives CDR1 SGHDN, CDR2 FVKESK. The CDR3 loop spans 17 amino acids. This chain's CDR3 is CASSQVTSGGRGDTQYF. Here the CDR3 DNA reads TGTGCCAGCAGCCAAGTTACTAGCGGGGGTCGGGGGGATACGCAGTATTTT.

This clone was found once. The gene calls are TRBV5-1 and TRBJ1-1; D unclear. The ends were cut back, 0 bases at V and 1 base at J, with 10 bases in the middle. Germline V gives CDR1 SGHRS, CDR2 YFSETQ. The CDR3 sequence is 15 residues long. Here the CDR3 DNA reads TGCGCCAGCAGCTTGGAGCGCCAGCGGAACACTGAAGCTTTCTTT. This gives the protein CASSLERQRNTEAFF.

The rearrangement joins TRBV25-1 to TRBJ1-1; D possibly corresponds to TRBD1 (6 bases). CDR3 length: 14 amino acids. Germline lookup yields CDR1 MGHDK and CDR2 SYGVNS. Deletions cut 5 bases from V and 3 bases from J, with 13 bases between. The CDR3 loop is CASSLRGGHTEAFF. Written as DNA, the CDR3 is TGTGCCAGCAGTCTCAGGGGCGGTCACACTGAAGCTTTCTTT.

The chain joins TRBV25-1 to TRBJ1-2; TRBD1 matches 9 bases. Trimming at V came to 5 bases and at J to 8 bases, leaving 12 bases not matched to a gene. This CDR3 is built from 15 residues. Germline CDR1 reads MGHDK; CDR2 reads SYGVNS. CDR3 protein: CASSTTGGGLNGYTF. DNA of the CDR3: TGTGCCAGCAGTACCACAGGGGGCGGGTTAAACGGCTACACCTTC.

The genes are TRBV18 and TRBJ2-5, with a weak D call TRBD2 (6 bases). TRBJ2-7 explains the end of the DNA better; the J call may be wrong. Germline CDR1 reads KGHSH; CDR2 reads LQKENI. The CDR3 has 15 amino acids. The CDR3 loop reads CASSPFASERYEQYF. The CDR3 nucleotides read TGTGCCAGCTCACCATTCGCTAGCGAGCGCTACGAGCAGTACTTC.

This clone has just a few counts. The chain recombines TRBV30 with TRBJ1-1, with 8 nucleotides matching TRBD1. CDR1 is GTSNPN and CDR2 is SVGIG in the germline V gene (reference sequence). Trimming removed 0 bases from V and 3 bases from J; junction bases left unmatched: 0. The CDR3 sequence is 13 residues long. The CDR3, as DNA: TGTGCCTGGAGTGTACAGGGGGACACTGAAGCTTTCTTT. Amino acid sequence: CAWSVQGDTEAFF.

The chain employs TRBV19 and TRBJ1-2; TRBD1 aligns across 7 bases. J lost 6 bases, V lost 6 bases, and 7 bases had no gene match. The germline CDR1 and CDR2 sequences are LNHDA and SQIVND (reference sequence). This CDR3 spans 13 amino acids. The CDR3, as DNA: TGTGCCAGTAGCCCCAACGGACAGGATGGCTACACCTTC. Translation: CASSPNGQDGYTF.

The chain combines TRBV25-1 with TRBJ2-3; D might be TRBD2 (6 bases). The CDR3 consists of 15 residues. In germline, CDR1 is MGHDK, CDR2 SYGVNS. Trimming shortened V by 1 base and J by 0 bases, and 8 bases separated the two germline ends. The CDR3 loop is CASSEWGVSTDTQYF. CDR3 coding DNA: TGTGCCAGCAGTGAATGGGGGGTTAGCACAGATACGCAGTATTTT.

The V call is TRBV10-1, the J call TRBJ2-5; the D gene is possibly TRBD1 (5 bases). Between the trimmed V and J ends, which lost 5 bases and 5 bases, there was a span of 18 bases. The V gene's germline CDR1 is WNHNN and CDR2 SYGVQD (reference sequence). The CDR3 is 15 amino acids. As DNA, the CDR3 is TGCGCCAGCAGTTCCCGGGTCCTGGGGCGGGAGACCCAGTACTTC. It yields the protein CASSSRVLGRETQYF.

The CDR3 sequence is CASSSITGVGSPLHF. The CDR3 nucleotides read TGTGCCAGCAGTTCCATAACAGGCGTTGGTTCACCCCTCCACTTT. The chain uses TRBV6-5 and TRBJ1-6; TRBD1 is a possible D gene (5 bases). V was shortened by 4 bases and J by 9 bases, with 16 bases between the two germline ends. The CDR3 is 15 amino acids. Germline CDR1 reads MNHEY; CDR2 reads SVGAGI.

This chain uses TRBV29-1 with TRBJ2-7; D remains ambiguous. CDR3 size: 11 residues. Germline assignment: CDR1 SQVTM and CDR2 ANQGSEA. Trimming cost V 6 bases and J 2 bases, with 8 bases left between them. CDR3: CSVRGAYEQYF. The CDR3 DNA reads TGCAGCGTCCGCGGAGCCTACGAGCAGTACTTC.